This TCR beta chain was recorded in a study of T cell changes during pregnancy in multiple sclerosis. Data came from immunoSEQ multiplex PCR; TCRdb stores just in-frame clones and leaves some out. The repertoire holds 55,000 or so clones, with around 93% as singletons. The germline V gene encodes CDR1 SGHNT and CDR2 YENEEA. With V trimmed by 1 base and J by 9 bases, 7 bases remained unmatched. The CDR3 totals 15 residues. The specimen was CD4+ T cells from peripheral blood mononuclear cells, collected after pregnancy. The TCR was taken from a female donor with multiple sclerosis, enrolled in a pregnancy study. This chain joins TRBV11-3 and TRBJ2-1, with 9 bases aligning to TRBD2. The CDR3 DNA reads TGTGCCAGCAGCTTAGCGCGCGGGGGGGGAAGTGAGCAGTTCTTC. Encoded protein: CASSLARGGGSEQFF.